This TCR beta chain derives from a study of breast tumors, draining lymph nodes, adjacent tissues. TCRdb used MiXCR to reprocess the multiplex PCR reads, holding one entry per CDR3 protein. The sample has about 140,000 distinct CDR3 sequences, about a fifth seen once; the top ten hold roughly 2.6%. As regards this clonotype: Its cognate antigen is unknown.

This CDR3 comprises 15 residues. V was cut by 5 bases and J by 5 bases, with 15 bases left in between. The V gene's germline CDR1 is LNHDA and CDR2 SQIVND (reference sequence). The lymph nodes were axillary draining lymph nodes from breast cancer patients. Notes on the study in general: Tumor repertoires ranked between lymph nodes and nontumor tissue in diversity, with V and J gene preferences. Luminal-like breast cancer showed significantly greater tumor-nontumor repertoire similarity than basal-like breast cancer did.

The rearrangement uses TRBV19 and TRBJ2-2; D may be TRBD1 (6 bases). This receptor was obtained from a female donor with breast cancer. Some clones in this sample may be carry-over from other donors' samples. The material sequenced was axillary lymph node tissue. Written as DNA, the CDR3 is TGTGCCAGTAGTTTGTTACTAGGGGGTACCGGGGAGCTGTTTTTT. Amino acids: CASSLLLGGTGELFF.